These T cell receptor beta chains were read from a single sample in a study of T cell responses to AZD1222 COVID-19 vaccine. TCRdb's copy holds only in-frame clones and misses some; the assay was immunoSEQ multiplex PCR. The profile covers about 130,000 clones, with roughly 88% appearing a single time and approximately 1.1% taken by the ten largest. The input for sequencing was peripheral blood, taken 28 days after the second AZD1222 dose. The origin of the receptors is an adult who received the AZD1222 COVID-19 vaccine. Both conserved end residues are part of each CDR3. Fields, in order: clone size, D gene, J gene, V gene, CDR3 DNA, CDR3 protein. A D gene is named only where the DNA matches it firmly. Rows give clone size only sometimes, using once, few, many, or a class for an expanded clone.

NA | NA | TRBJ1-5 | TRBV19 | TGTGCCAGTACCCGAGACGGGGGCGGCAATCAGCCCCAGCATTTT | CASTRDGGGNQPQHF
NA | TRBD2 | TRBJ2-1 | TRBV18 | TGTGCCAGCCGAGCTAGCGGACACGGCACCTACAATGAGCAGTTCTTC | CASRASGHGTYNEQFF
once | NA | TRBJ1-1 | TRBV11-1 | TGTGCCAGCAGCCTCATCGGGGGGGGTACTGAAGCTTTCTTT | CASSLIGGGTEAFF
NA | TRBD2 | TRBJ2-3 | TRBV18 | TGTGCCAGCTCACCACCGAGGACTAGCGAAACAGATACGCAGTATTTT | CASSPPRTSETDTQYF
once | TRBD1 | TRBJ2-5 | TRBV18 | TGTGCCAGCTCACCCCGTCGGGACAGCCAAGAGACCCAGTACTTC | CASSPRRDSQETQYF
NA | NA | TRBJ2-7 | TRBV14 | TGTGCCAGCAGCCAAGATAGGCGCTTCGGGGCCCCCGCCTACGAGCAGTACTTC | CASSQDRRFGAPAYEQYF
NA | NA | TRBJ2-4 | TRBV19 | TGTGCCAGTAGTATGTTGGTGGAGGGGCATGTCAAAAACATTCAGTACTTC | CASSMLVEGHVKNIQYF
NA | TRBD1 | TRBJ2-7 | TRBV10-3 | TGTGCCATCAGTTACGGACAGGGGACCCCCTACGAGCAGTACTTC | CAISYGQGTPYEQYF
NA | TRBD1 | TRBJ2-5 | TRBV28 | TGTGCCAGCAGTTTATGGGGAGCATTGCAGGGGGCCCAAGAGACCCAGTACTTC | CASSLWGALQGAQETQYF
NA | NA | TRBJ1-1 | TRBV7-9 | TGTGCCAGCAGCTTACTCGCGGACACTGAAGCTTTCTTT | CASSLLADTEAFF
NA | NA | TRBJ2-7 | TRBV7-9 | TGTGCCAGCAGTCCGGAACTGTACGAGCAGTACTTC | CASSPELYEQYF
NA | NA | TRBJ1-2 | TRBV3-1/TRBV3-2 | TGTGCCAGCAGCCAAGGGGGGAGTAGCGGCTATGGCTACACCTTC | CASSQGGSSGYGYTF
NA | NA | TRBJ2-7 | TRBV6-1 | TGTGCCAGCAGTGAAGGGCCCCGGGGAACCTACGAGCAGTACTTC | CASSEGPRGTYEQYF
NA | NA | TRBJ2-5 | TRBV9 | TGTGCCAGCAGCGGGGGCGATCGAGAGACCCAGTACTTC | CASSGGDRETQYF
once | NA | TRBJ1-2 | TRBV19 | TGTGCCAGTAGTATGGGAGGGGCCTTGGGCTATGGCTACACCTTC | CASSMGGALGYGYTF
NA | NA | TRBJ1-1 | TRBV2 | TGTGCCAGCAGGGCGTTGTACACTGAAGCTTTCTTT | CASRALYTEAFF
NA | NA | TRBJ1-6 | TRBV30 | TGTGCCTGGAAGGAGTGGGGGCTCAGGGCTTCACCCCTCCACTTT | CAWKEWGLRASPLHF